The following is a T cell receptor (beta chain) sequence with its context. The germline V gene encodes CDR1 MNHEY and CDR2 SVGAGI. CDR3 length: 16 amino acids. Deletions cut 2 bases from V and 6 bases from J, with 20 bases between. The sample originates from a study of OX40 agonist ivuxolimab in advanced cancers. The overall study: Age averaged approximately 60 years (range roughly 23 to 79), and more than 80% were male.

Patients were ruled out by autoimmune disease history or systemic immunosuppression. The repertoire was sequenced with immunoSEQ multiplex PCR; TCRdb's copy has only in-frame clones and lacks some. The sample consists of 50,000 to 65,000 clones, 89% of them appearing once. The rearrangement uses TRBV6-5 and TRBJ2-7, with D possibly being TRBD1 (5 bases). Sample: CD4+ or CD8+ T cells sorted from blood, taken in a trial of the OX40 agonist ivuxolimab. The receptor comes from an adult with an advanced solid tumor such as melanoma, head and neck, liver or kidney cancer. The CDR3 coding sequence is TGTGCCAGCAGTTACGGGGCAGGGTCCCTACCTCTCGAGCAGTACTTC. This translates into CASSYGAGSLPLEQYF.